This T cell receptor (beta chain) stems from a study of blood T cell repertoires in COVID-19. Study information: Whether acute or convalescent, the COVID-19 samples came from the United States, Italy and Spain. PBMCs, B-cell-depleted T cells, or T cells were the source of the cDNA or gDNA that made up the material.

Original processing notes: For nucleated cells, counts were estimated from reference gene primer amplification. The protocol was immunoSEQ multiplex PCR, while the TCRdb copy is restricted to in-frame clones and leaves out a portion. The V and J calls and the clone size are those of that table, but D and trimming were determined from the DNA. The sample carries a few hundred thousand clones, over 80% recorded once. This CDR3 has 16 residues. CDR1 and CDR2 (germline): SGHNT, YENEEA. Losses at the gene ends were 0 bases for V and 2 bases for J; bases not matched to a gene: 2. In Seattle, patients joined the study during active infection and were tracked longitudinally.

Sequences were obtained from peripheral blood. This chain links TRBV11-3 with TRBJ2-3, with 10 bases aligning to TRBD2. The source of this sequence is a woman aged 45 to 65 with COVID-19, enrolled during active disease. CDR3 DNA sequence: TGTGCCAGCAGCTTAGAACTAGCGGGGCCCACAGATACGCAGTATTTT. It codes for CASSLELAGPTDTQYF.